The 15 T cell receptor beta chains below were found in one sample sequenced in a study of blood T cells in healthy people across ages. PCR was performed a second time for roughly 6 to 12 cycles using a sample-barcoded 5' primer and a J-beta primer mix. TCRdb itself ran the 5' RACE reads through MiXCR, one entry per CDR3 protein. The data contain fewer than 1,000,000 distinct CDR3 sequences, around 43% of them singletons. The material sequenced was blood. Receptors were obtained from a man aged 60 to 75 in good health.

This clonotype was picked up many times. The gene calls are TRBV29-1 and TRBJ2-5; weak D call: TRBD1 (6 bases). Trimming stripped 2 bases from V and 6 bases from J, with 19 bases between. The germline V gene has CDR1 SQVTM and CDR2 ANQGSEA. The CDR3 has 15 residues. The chain's CDR3 is CSVEYPTGLVKTQYF. Written as DNA, the CDR3 is TGCAGCGTTGAATACCCTACAGGGTTGGTGAAGACCCAGTACTTC.

The V and J genes are TRBV4-3 and TRBJ2-7; 9 bases are shared with TRBD2. CDR3 size: 15 residues. The V gene end was trimmed by 5 bases and the J gene end by 3 bases; junction bases not matched to a gene: 8. Germline assignment: CDR1 LGHNA and CDR2 YSLEER. CDR3 sequence: CASSYRLADSYEQYF. Written as DNA, the CDR3 is TGCGCCAGCAGCTACCGACTAGCGGATAGCTACGAGCAGTACTTC.

This clonotype showed up just once. J is TRBJ2-5 and V is TRBV25-1; TRBD2 is a possible D gene (5 bases). The length of the CDR3 is 15 residues. In germline, CDR1 is MGHDK, CDR2 SYGVNS. The V end lost 4 bases, the J end lost 0 bases, and 12 bases lay between the germline ends. CDR3 nucleotides: TGTGCCAGCAGTGCTCGAGCGGAGTACCAAGAGACCCAGTACTTC. Its translation is CASSARAEYQETQYF.

This clonotype was counted ten times or more. The chain has TRBV12-3 or TRBV12-4 and TRBJ2-1; 11 bases match TRBD2. This CDR3 is 14 amino acids long. V dropped 5 bases and J dropped 9; count of bases not matched to a gene: 6. The CDR3 loop is CASSSSGGAGEQFF. The CDR3 DNA reads as TGTGCCAGCAGTAGTAGCGGGGGGGCCGGTGAGCAGTTCTTC.

As to this clonotype: Germline and junction disagree at one end, which may indicate a read error. J is TRBJ2-1 and V is TRBV7-9; D gene uncertain. Germline CDR1 is SEHNR and CDR2 is FQNEAQ (reference sequence). The CDR3 is 14 amino acids. The CDR3 nucleotides are TGTGCCGGCAGCCCGACGACCGATTACAATGAGCAGTTCTTC. Residues: CAGSPTTDYNEQFF.

The chain carries TRBV5-5 and TRBJ2-5; possibly TRBD2 for D (7 bases). The germline V gene has CDR1 SGHKS and CDR2 YYEKEE (reference sequence). V lost 5 bases and J lost 4, with 15 bases in between. The CDR3 length is 14 residues. The CDR3 region has the DNA TGTGCCAGCAGTAGAGGGGAGGGGGGAGAGACCCAGTACTTC. Protein: CASSRGEGGETQYF.

This clonotype has only a few counts. This chain links TRBV27 with TRBJ2-1, with a tentative D call TRBD1 (6 bases). The CDR3 has 13 amino acids. The germline CDR1 and CDR2 sequences are MNHEY and SMNVEV (reference sequence). Trimming shortened V by 1 base and J by 8 bases, and 9 bases separated the two germline ends. The DNA for the CDR3 is TGTGCCAGCAGTTTATTACAGGGCTATGAGCAGTTCTTC. It yields the protein CASSLLQGYEQFF.

This clonotype was found a few times. The chain combines TRBV2 with TRBJ2-7; 9 bases are a match to TRBD1. The J segment lost 6 bases and the V segment lost 5 bases, leaving 2 bases of the junction unmatched. The CDR3 has 12 residues. Germline V gene sequence: CDR1 SNHLY, CDR2 FYNNEI. The CDR3 reads CASSWTGAEQYF. The CDR3 nucleotides read TGTGCCAGCAGTTGGACAGGGGCCGAGCAGTACTTC.

There are a few counts of this clonotype. The chain has TRBV20-1 and TRBJ2-7, with D possibly being TRBD2 (6 bases). Germline V gene sequence: CDR1 DFQATT, CDR2 SNEGSKA (reference sequence). The CDR3 is 15 amino acids. Trimming shortened V by 6 bases and J by 0 bases, and 18 bases separated the two germline ends. The CDR3 region has the DNA TGCAGTGCCCAGACCGGGACTCCGGCCTCCTACGAGCAGTACTTC. Translation gives CSAQTGTPASYEQYF.

J is TRBJ1-6 and V is TRBV6-5; D possibly corresponds to TRBD1 (6 bases). V lost 7 bases, J lost 5 bases, and 15 bases lay in between. The germline V gene has CDR1 MNHEY and CDR2 SVGAGI. This CDR3 has 15 residues. Written as DNA, the CDR3 is TGTGCCAGCAAACAGGACAGCCGAGATAATTCACCCCTCCACTTT. Its translation is CASKQDSRDNSPLHF.

This clonotype appeared a few times. The chain uses TRBV20-1 and TRBJ2-3; 11 nucleotides line up with TRBD2. The V and J ends lost 3 bases and 5 bases, in that order; junction bases with no gene match: 10. This CDR3 is built from 16 residues. Germline V gene lookup returns CDR1 DFQATT and CDR2 SNEGSKA (reference sequence). CDR3 in amino acids: CSASWGSGGVRDTQYF. For the CDR3, the DNA is TGCAGTGCTAGTTGGGGTAGCGGGGGGGTCAGAGATACGCAGTATTTT.

This clonotype showed up just a few times. V gene TRBV7-8 combines with J gene TRBJ2-1; tentative D call: TRBD2 (5 bases). The CDR3 runs to 16 residues. The germline gives CDR1 SGHVS, CDR2 FQNEAQ. V lost 7 bases and J lost 5, with 21 bases in between. The CDR3 DNA sequence: TGTGCCAGCACCCCTCCGGGGTCTAGCCCAAACAATGAGCAGTTCTTC. It translates to CASTPPGSSPNNEQFF.

The chain recombines TRBV10-3 with TRBJ2-3; 13 bases match TRBD2. Germline V gene data show CDR1 as ENHRY and CDR2 as SYGVKD. J gave up 5 bases and V 6 bases, and 5 bases lay outside the gene matches. The CDR3 is 15 residues long. The CDR3 sequence: CAIRTGTSGVDTQYF. CDR3 sequence (DNA): TGTGCCATCAGAACCGGGACTAGCGGGGTAGATACGCAGTATTTT.

This clonotype has more than one count but fewer than ten. This chain joins TRBV3-1 and TRBJ2-7, with D possibly matching TRBD1 (6 bases). Trimming shortened V by 2 bases and J by 7 bases, and 12 bases separated the two germline ends. The CDR3 is 13 residues long. CDR1 and CDR2 from the germline V gene are LGHDT and YNNKEL (reference sequence). The CDR3 here is CASSQRTTGEQYF. DNA of the CDR3: TGTGCCAGCAGCCAACGAACCACAGGGGAGCAGTACTTC.

The DNA of the CDR3 is TGTGCCAGCTCACCTCAAACCTCTGGATCCTACAATGAGCAGTTCTTC. Its translation: CASSPQTSGSYNEQFF. The chain is built from TRBV18 and TRBJ2-1, with no clear D. V was pared by 3 bases and J by 1 base, with 13 bases between. The CDR3 is 16 amino acids. Germline loops: CDR1 KGHSH, CDR2 LQKENI. The whole variable domain, filled in from reference TRBV18 and TRBJ2-1, reads NAGVMQNPRHLVRRRGQEARLRCSPMKGHSHVYWYRQLPEEGLKFMVYLQKENIIDESGMPKERFSAEFPKEGPSILRIQQVVRGDSAAYFCASSPQTSGSYNEQFFGPGTRLTVL.